This entry concerns a single TCR beta chain. The CDR3 consists of 13 residues. Germline CDR1 and CDR2: MNHEY and SMNVEV (reference sequence). Trimming removed 3 bases at V and 1 base at J, with 6 bases between. The source of the sample is a study of blood T cell repertoires in COVID-19. About the research overall: PBMCs, B-cell-depleted T cells, or T cells were the source of the cDNA or gDNA that made up the material.

Produced via immunoSEQ multiplex PCR; TCRdb's table is partial and in-frame only. The profile shows 65,000 to 85,000 clones, 80% to 90% of them singletons. The TCR was taken from a woman aged 55-75 years with acute or convalescent COVID-19. V is TRBV27 and J is TRBJ1-1; unclear D gene. Sequenced: peripheral blood. The CDR3 is CASSFHRNTEAFF. The DNA for the CDR3 is TGTGCCAGCAGTTTCCACAGGAACACTGAAGCTTTCTTT.